This entry concerns a single T cell receptor (beta chain). Its antigen remains unidentified. Base qualities are not recorded, but no much larger clone differs from it by a single base. Receptor libraries were prepared by the immunoSEQ multiplex PCR assay. What TCRdb holds here is the immuneACCESS table cut down to in-frame rearrangements. Part of the clones is not present; checked against another copy, under half of the missing clones reflect an unresolved V gene, and the others are unexplained. The sample has some 98,000 clones on record, approximately 96% of them singletons. 0.2% to 0.25% of the sample goes to the ten largest clones. These data belong to a study of technical replicates of blood from several donors (dated by TCRdb to the late 2010s). V was cut back by 2 bases and J by 3 bases, leaving a gap of 10 bases between them. Looking up the germline V gene yields CDR1 MDHEN and CDR2 SYDVKM. Taken from cysteine to phenylalanine, the CDR3 has 14 residues. Only the CDR3 region is kept as DNA, spanning 42 bases read in frame from base 1.

The sample taken for sequencing was T cells isolated from PBMCs. The chain uses TRBV28 and TRBJ1-2, and perhaps TRBD1 as D gene, on 5 matching bases. This TCR was sampled from a human donor in good health. Read as DNA, the sequence is TGTGCCAGCAGTTTAGAAGTCAGGGACTATGGCTACACCTTC. Its amino acids are CASSLEVRDYGYTF.